The clone carrying this T cell receptor beta chain was seen a few times. This entry is derived from a study of T-cell reconstitution after alpha-beta-depleted transplantation in children. Unique molecular identifiers were incorporated into the prepared TCRbeta library. TCRdb passed the PCR reads through MiXCR, listing each CDR3 protein once. The table lists 6,400 or so distinct CDR3 sequences, approximately 16% of them singletons. The CDR3 contains 14 residues. The germline V gene has CDR1 DFQATT and CDR2 SNEGSKA (reference sequence). V lost 5 bases to trimming and J lost 5 bases; unmatched junction nucleotides: 5.

The sample consisted of PBMCs, mostly from graft donor cells, taken 60 days after TCRalphabeta/CD19-depleted stem cell transplant. J is TRBJ2-1 and V is TRBV20-1; TRBD2 aligns across 11 bases. The TCR originated in a male patient younger than 18 who had a stem cell transplant for acute myeloid leukemia, so the T cells may come from the graft donor. The DNA of the CDR3 is TGCAGTGCTTCGGGGACTAGCGGCAACAATGAGCAGTTCTTC. It specifies CSASGTSGNNEQFF.